This T cell receptor (beta chain) was recorded in a study of response to subunit inactivated influenza vaccine. TCRdb called the RT-PCR reads again in MiXCR, with one record for every CDR3 protein. The sample lists about 530,000 distinct CDR3 sequences, roughly 12% seen once, with about 9.4% in the top ten. Overall study findings and caveats: New T cells are recruited in small numbers by each seasonal influenza vaccination, according to the authors' suggestion.

This clonotype was counted only a few times. Its matching antigen is unknown. The CDR3 extends over 15 amino acids. Germline values: CDR1 LGHNA, CDR2 YNFKEQ. Deletions cut 0 bases from V and 4 bases from J, with 13 bases between. The sequence was collected from a man aged 45-65 years who received an inactivated influenza vaccine. Sample: PBMCs from blood, taken on the day of vaccination. This chain links TRBV4-2 with TRBJ2-7; D possibly corresponds to TRBD1 (5 bases). Here the CDR3 reads CASSQEFQGGYEQYF. CDR3 nucleotide sequence: TGTGCCAGCAGCCAAGAATTCCAGGGTGGTTACGAGCAGTACTTC.